The 2 T cell receptor beta chains given below trace back to one sample, sequenced in a study of identical twins. TCRdb called the 5' RACE reads again in MiXCR, with one record for every CDR3 protein. The profile shows hundreds of thousands of distinct CDR3 sequences, around 6.6% of them singletons. The data were also submitted as part of a second study, on yellow fever vaccine responses in identical twins.

Sequenced sample: memory (CD45RO+) T cells sorted from blood. The origin of the receptors is a woman younger than 30 in good health.

The chain carries TRBV20-1 and TRBJ2-7; tentative D call: TRBD1 (6 bases). Germline V CDR1 and CDR2: DFQATT, SNEGSKA (reference sequence). The CDR3 contains 13 residues. With 2 bases removed from V and 5 bases from J, the gap between germline ends came to 13 bases. The CDR3 spells CSARPQGSHEQYF. Written as DNA, the CDR3 is TGCAGTGCTAGACCCCAGGGGAGCCACGAGCAGTACTTC.

The V call is TRBV19, the J call TRBJ2-3; TRBD2 matches 13 bases. With V trimmed by 6 bases and J by 7 bases, 4 bases remained unmatched. Germline V CDR1 and CDR2: LNHDA, SQIVND (reference sequence). The CDR3 runs to 14 residues. The CDR3 DNA follows: TGTGCCAGTAGCCGGACTAGCGGGGGCAATACGCAGTATTTT. It translates to CASSRTSGGNTQYF.